This TCR beta chain originates from a study of T-cell memory formation after mild COVID-19. The wider study: Clustering of TCRs was largely donor specific. Study observations and caveats: Researchers could not confirm that second-wave clones peaking on day 37 targeted SARS-CoV-2. Clones contracting over day 15 to 85 were CD4/CD8 balanced, with later expanders leaning CD4+.

The germline CDR1 and CDR2 sequences are LGHDT and YNNKEL (reference sequence). CDR3 length equals 15 residues. V dropped 6 bases and J dropped 5; count of bases not matched to a gene: 10. TCRdb reprocessed the 5' RACE reads via MiXCR and lists one record per CDR3 protein. The sample lists fewer than 650,000 distinct CDR3 sequences; 20% to 25% were seen once. This clonotype was recorded a few times. Its antigen is not identified. The receptor was derived from an adult woman who had mild COVID-19 (a few samples of this study predate the infection). Cell type and time point are not known. The chain links TRBV3-1 to TRBJ2-7, with TRBD1 matching 10 bases. The source material was PBMCs or a T cell subset sorted from them (not recorded which). The CDR3 loop reads CASSPAGTGDDEQYF. CDR3 coding DNA: TGTGCCAGCAGTCCAGCCGGGACAGGGGACGACGAGCAGTACTTC.